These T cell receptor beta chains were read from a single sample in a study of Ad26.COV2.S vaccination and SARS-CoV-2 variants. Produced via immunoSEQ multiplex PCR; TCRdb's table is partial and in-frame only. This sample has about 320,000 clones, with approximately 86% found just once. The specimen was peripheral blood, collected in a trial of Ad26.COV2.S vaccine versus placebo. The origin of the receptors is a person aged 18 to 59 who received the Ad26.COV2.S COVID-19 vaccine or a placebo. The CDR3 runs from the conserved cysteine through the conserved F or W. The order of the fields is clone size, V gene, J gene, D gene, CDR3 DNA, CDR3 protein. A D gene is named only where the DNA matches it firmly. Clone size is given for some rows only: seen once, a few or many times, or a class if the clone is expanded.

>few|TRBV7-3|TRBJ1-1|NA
TGTGCCAGCAGCCCCTCAGGGCCGGGGACTGAAGCTTTCTTT
CASSPSGPGTEAFF
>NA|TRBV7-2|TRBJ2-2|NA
TGTGCCAGCAGCTTATGGAACACCGGGGAGCTGTTTTTT
CASSLWNTGELFF
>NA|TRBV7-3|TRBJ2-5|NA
TGTGCCAGCAGCTCTAATCGTGGAGAGACCCAGTACTTC
CASSSNRGETQYF
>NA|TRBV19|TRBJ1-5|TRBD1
TGTGCCAGTAGGGGACAGGGGTCCAATCAGCCCCAGCATTTT
CASRGQGSNQPQHF
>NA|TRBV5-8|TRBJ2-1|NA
TGTGCCAGCAGCTTGTCTAGCCGTTCCTACAATGAGCAGTTCTTC
CASSLSSRSYNEQFF
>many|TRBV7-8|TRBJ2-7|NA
TGTGCCAGCAGCTTAGCGGAGACACTTATAACTTACGAGCAGTACTTC
CASSLAETLITYEQYF
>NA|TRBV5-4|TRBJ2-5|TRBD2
TGTGCCAGCAGCTTGGGGGTAGCGGGGGAGACCCAGTACTTC
CASSLGVAGETQYF
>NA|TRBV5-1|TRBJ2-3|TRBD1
TGCGCCAGCAGCTTCCAGGGGGCCCCAGATACGCAGTATTTT
CASSFQGAPDTQYF
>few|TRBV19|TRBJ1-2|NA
TGTGCCAGTAGAAGGGGACGGCAACAGAGTAACTATGGCTACACCTTC
CASRRGRQQSNYGYTF
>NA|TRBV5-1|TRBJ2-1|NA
TGCGCCAGCAGCCCCGGGACCAGGGATCTTGGGGTCAATGAGCAGTTCTTC
CASSPGTRDLGVNEQFF
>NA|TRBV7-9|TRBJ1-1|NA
TGTGCCAGCAGCCGAGGGACACTTGAAGCTTTCTTT
CASSRGTLEAFF
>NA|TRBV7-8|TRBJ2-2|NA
TGTGCCAGCAGCCTAGGGTTCGCCCTAACCACCGGGGAGCTGTTTTTT
CASSLGFALTTGELFF
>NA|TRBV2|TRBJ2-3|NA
TGTGCCAGCAGTTTACTAGAGTCAAACACAGATACGCAGTATTTT
CASSLLESNTDTQYF
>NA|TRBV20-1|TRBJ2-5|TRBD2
TGCAGTGCTACACTAGCGGAGACCCAGTACTTC
CSATLAETQYF
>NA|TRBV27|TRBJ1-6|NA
TGTGCCAGCGGGGACATTTATTCACCCCTCCACTTT
CASGDIYSPLHF
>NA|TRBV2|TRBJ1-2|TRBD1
TGTGCCAGCAGTGAGCTGATGACAGGGGACTATGGCTACACCTTC
CASSELMTGDYGYTF
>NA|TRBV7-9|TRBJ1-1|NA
TGTGCCAGCAGCTTAGCGAAGGGGGGCAATCATGAAGCTTTCTTT
CASSLAKGGNHEAFF
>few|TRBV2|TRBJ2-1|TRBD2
TGTGCCAGCAAGACTAGCGGGAACTACAATGAGCAGTTCTTC
CASKTSGNYNEQFF
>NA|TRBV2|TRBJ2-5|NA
TGTGCCAGCAGAGCGGTTGTCGAGACCCAGTACTTC
CASRAVVETQYF
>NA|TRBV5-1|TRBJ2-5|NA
TGCGCCAGCAGCTTAGGGTTCCAAGAGACCCAGTACTTC
CASSLGFQETQYF
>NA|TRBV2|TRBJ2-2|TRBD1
TGTGCCAGCAGAGGACAGGGGTTGGGCACCGGGGAGCTGTTTTTT
CASRGQGLGTGELFF
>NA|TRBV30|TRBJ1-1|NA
TGTGCCTGGAGTATGGGGCCTGTGAACACTGAAGCTTTCTTT
CAWSMGPVNTEAFF
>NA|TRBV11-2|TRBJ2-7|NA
TGTGCCAGCAGCTTACTATGGGGACCGGCGGACCGGGGAAACGAGCAGTACTTC
CASSLLWGPADRGNEQYF
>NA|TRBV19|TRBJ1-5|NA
TGTGCCAGTAGATCACAATCTTATCAGCCCCAGCATTTT
CASRSQSYQPQHF
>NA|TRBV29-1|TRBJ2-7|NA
TGCAGCGTTCGGGTGGCGAGGGTCTACGAGCAGTACTTC
CSVRVARVYEQYF
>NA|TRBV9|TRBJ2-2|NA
TGTGCCAGCAGCGGCACCGGGGAGCTGTTTTTT
CASSGTGELFF
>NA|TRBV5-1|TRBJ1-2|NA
TGCGCCAGCAGCTTGGCCTGGGCAGAGCTTAACTATGGCTACACCTTC
CASSLAWAELNYGYTF
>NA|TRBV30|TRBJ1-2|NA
TGTGCCTGCTTTGACCGCCACTATGGCTACACCTTC
CACFDRHYGYTF
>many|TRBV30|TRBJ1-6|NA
TGTGCCTGGACCCGGCAGAGTAATTCACCCCTCCACTTT
CAWTRQSNSPLHF
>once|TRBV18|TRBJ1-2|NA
TGTGCCAGCTCACCACGAAATAAAGAGGGCTACACCTTC
CASSPRNKEGYTF
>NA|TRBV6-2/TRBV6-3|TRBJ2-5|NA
TGTGCCAGCAGCCGCCTTCGGGGGCAAGAGACCCAGTACTTC
CASSRLRGQETQYF
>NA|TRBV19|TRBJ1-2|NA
TGTGCCAGTAGTATAGGGCAGGAGCGATACACCTTC
CASSIGQERYTF
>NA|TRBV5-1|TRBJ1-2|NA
TGCGCCAGCAGCTTGGACGAGGGGGGCGATGGCTACACCTTC
CASSLDEGGDGYTF
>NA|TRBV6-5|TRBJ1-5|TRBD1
TGTGCCAGCACCGGAGGGCCAGGGGGCGGGTGGGATTTT
CASTGGPGGGWDF
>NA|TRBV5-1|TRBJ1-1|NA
TGCGCCAGCAGCTTAGGGGGGGACCCGTTCACTGAAGCTTTCTTT
CASSLGGDPFTEAFF
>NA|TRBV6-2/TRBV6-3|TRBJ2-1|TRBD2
TGTGCCAGCAGTGCCCTCCCTAGCGGGGTCTACAATGAGCAGTTCTTC
CASSALPSGVYNEQFF
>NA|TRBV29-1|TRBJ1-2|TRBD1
TGCAGCGTAGCTAGCTTCGGACAGGGTCATAACTATGGCTACACCTTC
CSVASFGQGHNYGYTF